This TCR beta chain comes out of a study of CD8 T cells in ankylosing spondylitis. Germline-derived CDR1 and CDR2 are SGHTA and FQGNSA. This CDR3 spans 15 amino acids. With 2 bases removed from V and 0 bases from J, the gap between germline ends came to 11 bases. TCRdb redid the calling of the 5' RACE reads with MiXCR, one entry per CDR3 protein. The profile shows hundreds of thousands of distinct CDR3 sequences, about 10% of them singletons. Whole-study findings and limits: It appeared that ankylosing spondylitis blood was characterized by a TCR beta motif of several highly homologous variants.

This clonotype was picked up many times. Its antigen is currently unknown. This chain connects TRBV7-2 to TRBJ2-7; possible D gene TRBD1, 6 bases. Input material: blood, either unsorted or a sorted T cell fraction (not recorded which). This receptor was taken from a male donor with ankylosing spondylitis. CDR3 sequence: CASSLRTDPSYEQYF. The CDR3 DNA is TGTGCCAGCAGCTTAAGGACAGATCCCTCCTACGAGCAGTACTTC.